Here is one TCR beta chain with its context. Its antigen remains unidentified. Clones were read by immunoSEQ multiplex PCR, and TCRdb kept only the in-frame ones, dropping some. In the table there are approximately 31,000 clones, around 80% of which are singletons. These data originate in a study of a mutant IDH1 vaccine in newly diagnosed glioma. Germline assignment: CDR1 MNHEY and CDR2 SMNVEV (reference sequence). CDR3 length equals 12 residues. Trimming took off 2 bases at V and 9 bases at J, with 8 bases between the two ends. Regarding time point: week 35, safety follow-up. Vaccinated patients received 300 ug of mutant IDH1 20-mer peptide per dose, with topical imiquimod.

The source material was PBMCs, sampled from a glioma patient whose treatment included an IDH1 peptide vaccine. The chain is built from TRBV27 and TRBJ2-1; D unclear. The sequence was collected from a man aged 35-49 years with glioma. Some clones in this sample may be carry-over from other donors' samples. The CDR3, as DNA: TGTGCCAGCAGTTTAGGCGTCGGTGAGCAGTTCTTC. Residues: CASSLGVGEQFF.